The clone carrying this TCR beta chain was seen many times. The antigen remains unidentified. A lack of ophthalmopathy progression within 18 months defined stable Graves' hyperthyroidism. PBMCs were collected from a 10 ml volume of fresh peripheral blood. Regions amplified from RNA transcripts were the TCR beta CDR3 regions. A first-round RT-PCR of the TCR CDR3 used the HTBI primer set. TCRdb recomputed calls from the multiplex PCR reads with MiXCR, one row per CDR3 protein. The sample has 300,000 to 400,000 distinct CDR3 sequences, about 14% seen once. The sample is drawn from a study of T cells in Graves' hyperthyroidism and ophthalmopathy. Whole-study findings and limits: Before onset, by a median of about seven months, the model predicted ophthalmopathy.

J gave up 0 bases and V 5 bases, and 15 bases lay outside the gene matches. This CDR3 contains 19 residues. CDR1 is SGHVS and CDR2 is FQNEAQ in the germline V gene. The chain combines TRBV7-8 with TRBJ2-1; 8 bases line up with TRBD2. Specimen: blood. The clonotype originates from a woman in her sixties or seventies with Graves' hyperthyroidism. The CDR3 bases are TGTGCCAGCAGCCCTCCCCGTGGGCCGGGGGGGGGCTCCTACAATGAGCAGTTCTTC. It specifies CASSPPRGPGGGSYNEQFF.